The present T cell receptor beta chain was sequenced within a study of blood T cell repertoires in COVID-19. Study-level background: COVID-19 samples from acute and convalescent phases originated in the United States, Italy and Spain. PBMCs, B-cell-depleted T cells, or T cells provided the cDNA or gDNA that made up the material.

Germline assignment: CDR1 SGHNT and CDR2 YENEEA. This CDR3 region has 14 residues. V was cut by 5 bases and J by 3 bases, with 13 bases left in between. Original analysis: Reference gene primer amplification yielded estimated nucleated cell counts. This table comes from immunoSEQ multiplex PCR, and its TCRdb copy is limited to in-frame clones, with some not included. That table gives V, J and clone size, and the DNA gave D and trimming. Among 250,000 or so clones, 80% to 85% were seen once, and the ten largest hold 1.5%. The receptor's source is a woman in her 40s who had recovered from COVID-19. The V gene is TRBV11-3, the J gene TRBJ2-5; a possible D gene is TRBD1 (7 bases). Sequenced input: peripheral blood. The CDR3 DNA is TGTGCCAGCAGCCAGCGCGGGACAGAAGAGACCCAGTACTTC. This translates into CASSQRGTEETQYF.